This note documents a single T cell receptor (beta chain) sequence. This specimen belongs to a study of blood T cell repertoires in COVID-19. As for the study in general: T cells, B-cell-depleted T cells, or PBMCs supplied cDNA or gDNA.

CDR1 is LNHDA, CDR2 SQIVND, per germline (reference sequence). V was cut by 4 bases and J by 7 bases, with 16 bases left in between. The CDR3 sequence is 14 residues long. The data were produced by immunoSEQ multiplex PCR, yet TCRdb's version contains in-frame clones alone and is incomplete. This sample has hundreds of thousands of clones, with approximately 90% found just once. Sequenced input: peripheral blood. The chain links TRBV19 to TRBJ1-1; D might be TRBD1 (6 bases). The receptor's source is a woman between 18 and 29 years old with acute or convalescent COVID-19. CDR3 loop: CASSTRGQYSEAFF. The CDR3 DNA is TGTGCCAGTAGTACCAGGGGCCAGTACAGTGAAGCTTTCTTT.